The entry that follows covers one TCR beta chain sequence. Antigen unknown. Assay used: immunoSEQ multiplex PCR; TCRdb lists only in-frame clones, some missing. Here the sample spans about 2.3 million clones, 80% to 95% being singletons. Adult Caucasians living in Nashville, Tennessee made up all of the donors. This specimen belongs to a study of shared clonotypes between healthy human individuals. Study-wide findings and caveats: The study generally estimated greater richness for naive than memory subsets. The generation probabilities recorded for non-shared clonotypes fell below those of clonotypes shared by all four donors.

The clonotype originates from a man aged 18 to 29 in good health. Some clones in this sample may be carry-over from other donors' samples. Sequencing was done on a sample of naive CD4+ T cells from PBMCs. Subset denoted: CD45RA+ positively selected.

CDR3 sequence: CASRGAGAEEPQHF. In DNA form, the CDR3 reads TGTGCCAGCAGGGGAGCAGGGGCGGAGGAGCCCCAGCATTTT. The chain joins TRBV28 to TRBJ1-5; possibly TRBD1 for D (6 bases). The germline gives CDR1 MDHEN, CDR2 SYDVKM. Trimming took 6 bases from V and 8 from J, leaving 17 bases between them. The CDR3 has 14 amino acids.